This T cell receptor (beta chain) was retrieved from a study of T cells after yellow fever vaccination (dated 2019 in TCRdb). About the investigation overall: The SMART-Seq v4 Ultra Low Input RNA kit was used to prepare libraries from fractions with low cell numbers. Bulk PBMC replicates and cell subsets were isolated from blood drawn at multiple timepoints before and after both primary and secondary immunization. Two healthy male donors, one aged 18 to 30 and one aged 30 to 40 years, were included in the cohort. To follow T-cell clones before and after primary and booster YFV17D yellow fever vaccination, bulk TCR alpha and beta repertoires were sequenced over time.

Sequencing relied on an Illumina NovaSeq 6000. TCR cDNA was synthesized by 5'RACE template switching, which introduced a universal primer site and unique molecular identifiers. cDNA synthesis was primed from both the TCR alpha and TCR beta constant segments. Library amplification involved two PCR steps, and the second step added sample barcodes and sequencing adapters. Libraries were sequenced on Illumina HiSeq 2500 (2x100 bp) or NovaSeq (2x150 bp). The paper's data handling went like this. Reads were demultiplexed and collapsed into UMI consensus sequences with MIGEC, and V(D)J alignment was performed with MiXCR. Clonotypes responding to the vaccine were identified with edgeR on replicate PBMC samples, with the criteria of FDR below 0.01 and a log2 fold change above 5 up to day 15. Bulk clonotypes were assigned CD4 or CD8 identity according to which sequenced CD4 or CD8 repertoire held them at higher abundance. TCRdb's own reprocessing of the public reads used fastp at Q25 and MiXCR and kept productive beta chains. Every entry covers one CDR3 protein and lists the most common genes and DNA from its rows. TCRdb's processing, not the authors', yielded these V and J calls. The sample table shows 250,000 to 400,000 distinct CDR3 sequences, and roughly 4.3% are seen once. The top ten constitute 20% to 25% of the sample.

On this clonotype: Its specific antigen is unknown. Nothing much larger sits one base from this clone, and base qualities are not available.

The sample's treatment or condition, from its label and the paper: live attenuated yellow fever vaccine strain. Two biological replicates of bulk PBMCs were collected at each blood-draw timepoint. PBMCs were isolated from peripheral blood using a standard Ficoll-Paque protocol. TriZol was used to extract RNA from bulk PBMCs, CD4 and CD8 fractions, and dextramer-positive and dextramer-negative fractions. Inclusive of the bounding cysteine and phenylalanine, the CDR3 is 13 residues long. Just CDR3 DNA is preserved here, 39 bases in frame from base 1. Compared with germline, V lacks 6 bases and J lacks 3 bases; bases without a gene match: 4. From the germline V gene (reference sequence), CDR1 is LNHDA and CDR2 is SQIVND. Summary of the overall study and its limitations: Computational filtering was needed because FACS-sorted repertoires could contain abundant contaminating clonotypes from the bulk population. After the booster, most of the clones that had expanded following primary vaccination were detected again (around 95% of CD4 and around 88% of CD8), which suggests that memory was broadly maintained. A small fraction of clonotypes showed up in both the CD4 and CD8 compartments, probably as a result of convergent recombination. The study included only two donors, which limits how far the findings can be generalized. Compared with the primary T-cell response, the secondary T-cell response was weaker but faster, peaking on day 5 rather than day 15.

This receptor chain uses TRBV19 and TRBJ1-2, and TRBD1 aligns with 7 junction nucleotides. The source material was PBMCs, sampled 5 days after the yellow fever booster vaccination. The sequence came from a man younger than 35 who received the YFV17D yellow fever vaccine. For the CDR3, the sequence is CASRTGLYYGYTF. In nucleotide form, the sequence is TGTGCCAGTAGGACAGGGCTGTACTATGGCTACACCTTC.